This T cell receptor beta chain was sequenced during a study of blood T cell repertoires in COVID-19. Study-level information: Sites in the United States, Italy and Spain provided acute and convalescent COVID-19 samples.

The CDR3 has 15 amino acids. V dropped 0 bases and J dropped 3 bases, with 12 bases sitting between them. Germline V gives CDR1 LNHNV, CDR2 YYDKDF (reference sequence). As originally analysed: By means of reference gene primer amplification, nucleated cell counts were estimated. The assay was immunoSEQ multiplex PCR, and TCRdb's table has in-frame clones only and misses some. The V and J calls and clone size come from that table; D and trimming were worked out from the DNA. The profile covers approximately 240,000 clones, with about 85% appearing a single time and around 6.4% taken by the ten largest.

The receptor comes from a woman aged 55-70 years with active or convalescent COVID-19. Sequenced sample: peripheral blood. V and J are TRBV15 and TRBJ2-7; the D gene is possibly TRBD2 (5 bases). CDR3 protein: CATSRESPGSYEQYF. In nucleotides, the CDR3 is TGTGCCACCAGCAGAGAATCCCCGGGGAGCTACGAGCAGTACTTC.